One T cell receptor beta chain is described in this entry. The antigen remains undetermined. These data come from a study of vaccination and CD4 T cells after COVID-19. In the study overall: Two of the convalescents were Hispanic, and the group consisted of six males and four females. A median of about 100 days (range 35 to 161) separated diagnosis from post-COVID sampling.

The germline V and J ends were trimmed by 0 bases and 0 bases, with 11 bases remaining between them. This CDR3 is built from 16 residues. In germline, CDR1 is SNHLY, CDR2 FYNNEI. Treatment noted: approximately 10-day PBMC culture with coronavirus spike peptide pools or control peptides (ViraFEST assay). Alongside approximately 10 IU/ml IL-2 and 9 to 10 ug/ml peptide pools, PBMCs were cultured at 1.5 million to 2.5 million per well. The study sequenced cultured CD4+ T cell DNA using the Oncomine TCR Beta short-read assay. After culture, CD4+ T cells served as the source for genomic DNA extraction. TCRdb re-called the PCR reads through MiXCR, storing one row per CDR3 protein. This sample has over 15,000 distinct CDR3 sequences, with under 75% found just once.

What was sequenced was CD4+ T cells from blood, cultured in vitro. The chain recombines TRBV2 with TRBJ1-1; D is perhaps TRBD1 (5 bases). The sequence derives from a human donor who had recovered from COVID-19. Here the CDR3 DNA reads TGTGCCAGCAGTGAAGCGCTAGGGACGGTGAACACTGAAGCTTTCTTT. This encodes CASSEALGTVNTEAFF.